This T cell receptor (beta chain) was identified in a study of CD8 T cells in Susac syndrome. Study context: When blood was drawn, the patients with Susac syndrome were therapy-naive, on corticosteroids, or on intravenous immunoglobulin alone.

RNA, at roughly 0.45 to 1 ug, was reverse transcribed with random hexamers. Multiplex PCR with immunoSEQ amplified the TCR beta CDR3 across 54 Vbeta and 13 Jbeta. TCRdb re-analysed the immunoSEQ multiplex PCR reads in MiXCR, keeping a single row per CDR3 protein. This table holds about 90,000 distinct CDR3 sequences, roughly 96% found once. Negative isolation yielded the CD8+ and CD4+ T cells, while FACS enriched the TEMRA cells. CDR1 and CDR2 (germline): DFQATT, SNEGSKA (reference sequence). V was pared by 6 bases and J by 5 bases, with 20 bases between. The CDR3 loop spans 14 amino acids. Material: CD8+ T cells from PBMCs. The chain links TRBV20-1 to TRBJ2-7; D call uncertain. This receptor was obtained from a human donor with Susac syndrome. The CDR3 sequence: CSALTGLATHEQYF. The CDR3 nucleotides are TGCAGTGCGTTAACCGGCCTCGCCACCCACGAGCAGTACTTC.